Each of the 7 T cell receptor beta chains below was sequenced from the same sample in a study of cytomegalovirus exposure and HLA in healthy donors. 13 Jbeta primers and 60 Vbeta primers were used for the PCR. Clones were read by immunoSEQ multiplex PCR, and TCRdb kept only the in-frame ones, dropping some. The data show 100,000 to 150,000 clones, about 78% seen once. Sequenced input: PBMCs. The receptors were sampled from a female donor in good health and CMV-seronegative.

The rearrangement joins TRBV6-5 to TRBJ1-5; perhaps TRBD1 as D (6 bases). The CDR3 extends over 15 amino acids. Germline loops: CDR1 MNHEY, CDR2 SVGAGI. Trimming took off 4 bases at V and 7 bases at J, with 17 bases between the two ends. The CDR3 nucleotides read TGTGCCAGCAGTTTGACCGGAACAGGGCGGCAGCCCCAGCATTTT. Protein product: CASSLTGTGRQPQHF.

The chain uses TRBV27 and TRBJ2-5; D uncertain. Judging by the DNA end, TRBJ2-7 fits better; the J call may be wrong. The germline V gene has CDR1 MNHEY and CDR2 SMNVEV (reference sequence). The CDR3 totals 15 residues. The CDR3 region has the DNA TGTGCCAGCAGTGCATCCGCTCGCGGCTCCTACGAGCAGTACTTC. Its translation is CASSASARGSYEQYF.

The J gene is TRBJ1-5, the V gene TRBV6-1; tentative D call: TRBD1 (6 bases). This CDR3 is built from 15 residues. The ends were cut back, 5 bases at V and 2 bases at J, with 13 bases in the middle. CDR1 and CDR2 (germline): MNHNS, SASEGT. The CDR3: CASSIQGRGNQPQHF. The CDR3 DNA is TGTGCCAGCAGTATTCAGGGGAGAGGCAATCAGCCCCAGCATTTT.

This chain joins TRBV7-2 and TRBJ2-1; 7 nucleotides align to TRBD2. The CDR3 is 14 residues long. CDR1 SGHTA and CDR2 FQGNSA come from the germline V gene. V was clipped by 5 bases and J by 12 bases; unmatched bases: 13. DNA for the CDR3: TGTGCCAGCAGCCCGCAGTTGGCGGGAGACCGGCAGTTCTTC. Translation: CASSPQLAGDRQFF. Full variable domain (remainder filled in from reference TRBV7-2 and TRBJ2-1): GAGVSQSPSNKVTEKGKDVELRCDPISGHTALYWYRQSLGQGLEFLIYFQGNSAPDKSGLPSDRFSAERTGGSVSTLTIQRTQQEDSAVYLCASSPQLAGDRQFFGPGTRLTVL.

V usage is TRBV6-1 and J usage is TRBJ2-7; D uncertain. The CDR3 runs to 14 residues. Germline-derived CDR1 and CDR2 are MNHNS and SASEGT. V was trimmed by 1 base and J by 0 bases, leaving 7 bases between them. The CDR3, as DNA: TGTGCCAGCAGTGAAGGTCCCTACTCCTACGAGCAGTACTTC. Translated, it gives CASSEGPYSYEQYF.

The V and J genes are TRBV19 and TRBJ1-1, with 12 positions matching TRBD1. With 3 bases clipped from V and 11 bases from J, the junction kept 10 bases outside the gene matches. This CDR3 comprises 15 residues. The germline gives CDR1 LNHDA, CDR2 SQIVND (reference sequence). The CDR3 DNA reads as TGTGCCAGTAGTATCCTTGGGACAGGGGGCAACAGGGCTTTCTTT. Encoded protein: CASSILGTGGNRAFF. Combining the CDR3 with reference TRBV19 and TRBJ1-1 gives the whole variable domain DGGITQSPKYLFRKEGQNVTLSCEQNLNHDAMYWYRQDPGQGLRLIYYSQIVNDFQKGDIAEGYSVSREKKESFPLTVTSAQKNPTAFYLCASSILGTGGNRAFFGQGTRLTVV.

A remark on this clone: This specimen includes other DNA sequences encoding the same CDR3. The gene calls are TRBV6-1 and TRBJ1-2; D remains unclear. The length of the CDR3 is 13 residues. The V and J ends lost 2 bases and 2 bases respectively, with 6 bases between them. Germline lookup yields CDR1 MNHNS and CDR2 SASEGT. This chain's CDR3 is CASSESGNYGYTF. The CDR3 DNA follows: TGTGCCAGCAGTGAATCGGGGAACTATGGCTACACCTTC.